A selection of T cell receptor beta chains follows, all from one sample in a study of blood T cell repertoires in COVID-19. The assay was immunoSEQ multiplex PCR, and TCRdb's table has in-frame clones only and misses some. Here the sample spans some 130,000 clones, over 65% being singletons. The sequenced material came from PBMCs or T cells enriched from blood (not recorded which). The receptors come from a woman in her 50s who had recovered from COVID-19. Both conserved end residues are part of each CDR3. D genes are given only for firm matches. For some rows the clone size is stated as once, few or many, or as a class when expanded; others skip it.

D: TRBD1; V: TRBV14; size: -; J: TRBJ1-1; CDR3: CAPAYGQVNTEAFF; DNA: TGTGCCCCAGCCTACGGACAGGTGAACACTGAAGCTTTCTTT
D: -; V: TRBV9; size: -; J: TRBJ1-5; CDR3: CASSVGAQNQPQHF; DNA: TGTGCCAGCAGCGTAGGTGCCCAGAATCAGCCCCAGCATTTT
D: TRBD2; V: TRBV7-9; size: -; J: TRBJ2-1; CDR3: CASSLGLAGVGEQFF; DNA: TGTGCCAGCAGCTTAGGACTAGCGGGGGTGGGTGAGCAGTTCTTC
D: -; V: TRBV3-1/TRBV3-2; size: many; J: TRBJ1-1; CDR3: CASSQFPMARQNTEAFF; DNA: TGTGCCAGCAGCCAATTTCCAATGGCCAGGCAGAACACTGAAGCTTTCTTT
D: -; V: TRBV27; size: -; J: TRBJ1-5; CDR3: CASSLHQPQHF; DNA: TGTGCCAGCAGTCTCCATCAGCCCCAGCATTTT
D: -; V: TRBV11-3; size: few; J: TRBJ2-3; CDR3: CASSRGGGTDTQYF; DNA: TGTGCCAGCAGCCGGGGCGGGGGCACAGATACGCAGTATTTT
D: -; V: TRBV5-4; size: -; J: TRBJ1-1; CDR3: CASSLPDNYMYTEAFF; DNA: TGTGCCAGCAGCTTGCCGGACAATTATATGTACACTGAAGCTTTCTTT
D: -; V: TRBV10-1; size: -; J: TRBJ1-1; CDR3: CASSEDRNTEAFF; DNA: TGCGCCAGCAGTGAGGACAGGAACACTGAAGCTTTCTTT
D: -; V: TRBV5-1; size: -; J: TRBJ1-2; CDR3: CASSLRQDYGYTF; DNA: TGCGCCAGCAGCCTAAGACAAGACTATGGCTACACCTTC
D: TRBD1; V: TRBV19; size: -; J: TRBJ2-5; CDR3: CASRLTGEETQYF; DNA: TGTGCCAGTAGGTTAACAGGGGAAGAGACCCAGTACTTC
D: -; V: TRBV3-1/TRBV3-2; size: -; J: TRBJ2-2; CDR3: CASSQEPSYTGELFF; DNA: TGTGCCAGCAGCCAAGAGCCGAGCTACACCGGGGAGCTGTTTTTT
D: -; V: TRBV2; size: once; J: TRBJ1-5; CDR3: CASAQGFQPQHF; DNA: TGTGCCAGTGCTCAGGGTTTTCAGCCCCAGCATTTT
D: -; V: TRBV5-5; size: -; J: TRBJ1-5; CDR3: CASSLGGRYSNQPQHF; DNA: TGTGCCAGCAGCTTGGGGGGCCGATATAGCAATCAGCCCCAGCATTTT
D: -; V: TRBV12-3/TRBV12-4; size: -; J: TRBJ1-1; CDR3: CASSLATGTEAFF; DNA: TGTGCCAGCAGTTTAGCAACAGGCACTGAAGCTTTCTTT
D: -; V: TRBV10-3; size: -; J: TRBJ1-6; CDR3: CAIGIGQGTSYNSPLHF; DNA: TGTGCCATCGGCATTGGGCAGGGGACATCCTATAATTCACCCCTCCACTTT
D: TRBD1; V: TRBV18; size: -; J: TRBJ1-4; CDR3: CASSPNRGLATNEKLFF; DNA: TGTGCCAGCTCACCAAACAGGGGGCTAGCAACTAATGAAAAACTGTTTTTT
D: TRBD1; V: TRBV7-9; size: -; J: TRBJ1-3; CDR3: CASSFLGGPGNTIYF; DNA: TGTGCCAGCAGCTTCCTAGGGGGCCCGGGAAACACCATATATTTT
D: -; V: TRBV19; size: -; J: TRBJ2-5; CDR3: CASSNVWGGETQYF; DNA: TGTGCCAGTAGTAACGTATGGGGAGGAGAGACCCAGTACTTC
D: TRBD1; V: TRBV5-4; size: -; J: TRBJ1-2; CDR3: CASSPDRGRSGYTF; DNA: TGTGCCAGCAGCCCTGACAGGGGGCGTAGTGGCTACACCTTC
D: TRBD2; V: TRBV4-2; size: once; J: TRBJ2-7; CDR3: CASSQELAGEHRQYF; DNA: TGTGCCAGCAGCCAAGAACTAGCGGGGGAGCACCGTCAGTACTTC
D: TRBD1; V: TRBV5-1; size: -; J: TRBJ1-3; CDR3: CASSRQGQGDGNTIYF; DNA: TGCGCCAGCAGCCGGCAGGGGCAGGGGGATGGAAACACCATATATTTT
D: TRBD1; V: TRBV2; size: -; J: TRBJ1-1; CDR3: CASSSWTGEAFF; DNA: TGTGCCAGCAGTTCTTGGACAGGGGAGGCTTTCTTT
D: -; V: TRBV25-1; size: once; J: TRBJ1-3; CDR3: CASSEVNSGNTIYF; DNA: TGTGCCAGCAGTGAAGTAAACAGCGGAAACACCATATATTTT
D: TRBD1; V: TRBV11-1; size: -; J: TRBJ1-2; CDR3: CASSFRRDSNYGYTF; DNA: TGTGCCAGCAGCTTTCGCCGGGACAGCAACTATGGCTACACCTTC
D: -; V: TRBV2; size: few; J: TRBJ2-2; CDR3: CASSDRAFGELFF; DNA: TGTGCCAGCAGTGACAGGGCGTTCGGGGAGCTGTTTTTT
D: -; V: TRBV2; size: -; J: TRBJ1-6; CDR3: CASTGRFLSPLHF; DNA: TGTGCCAGCACTGGCAGGTTTTTGTCACCCCTCCACTTT
D: -; V: TRBV10-1; size: -; J: TRBJ1-6; CDR3: CASSDQGRDSLHF; DNA: TGCGCCAGCAGTGATCAAGGACGGGATTCCCTCCACTTT
D: -; V: TRBV2; size: -; J: TRBJ1-4; CDR3: CASRGRPGNEKLFF; DNA: TGTGCCAGCAGAGGCAGGCCGGGAAACGAAAAACTGTTTTTT
D: -; V: TRBV12-3/TRBV12-4; size: -; J: TRBJ2-7; CDR3: CASTPDYTYEQYF; DNA: TGTGCCAGCACGCCAGACTACACCTACGAGCAGTACTTC
D: TRBD1; V: TRBV7-9; size: -; J: TRBJ2-1; CDR3: CASSTGTGEQFF; DNA: TGTGCCAGCAGCACCGGGACAGGGGAGCAGTTCTTC
D: TRBD1; V: TRBV2; size: few; J: TRBJ1-4; CDR3: CASRGTGAEKLFF; DNA: TGTGCCAGCAGGGGGACAGGCGCAGAAAAACTGTTTTTT
D: -; V: TRBV28; size: -; J: TRBJ2-1; CDR3: CASSSIERIPYNEQFF; DNA: TGTGCCAGCAGTTCTATAGAGCGGATTCCCTACAATGAGCAGTTCTTC
D: TRBD2; V: TRBV5-4; size: -; J: TRBJ2-5; CDR3: CASRPGGGFQETQYF; DNA: TGTGCCAGCCGCCCGGGAGGGGGGTTCCAAGAGACCCAGTACTTC
D: -; V: TRBV11-2; size: -; J: TRBJ1-1; CDR3: CASSLVAAEAFF; DNA: TGTGCCAGCAGCTTAGTGGCGGCAGAAGCTTTCTTT
D: TRBD1; V: TRBV2; size: -; J: TRBJ2-1; CDR3: CASTKTGSSYNEQFF; DNA: TGTGCCAGCACTAAGACAGGGAGCTCCTACAATGAGCAGTTCTTC
D: -; V: TRBV28; size: once; J: TRBJ2-2; CDR3: CASSLVKGRVGTGELFF; DNA: TGTGCCAGCAGTTTAGTGAAGGGCAGGGTGGGGACCGGGGAGCTGTTTTTT
D: -; V: TRBV10-1; size: -; J: TRBJ1-1; CDR3: CANDVDSRAMNTEAFF; DNA: TGCGCCAACGATGTGGACAGCCGAGCCATGAACACTGAAGCTTTCTTT
D: TRBD1; V: TRBV7-2; size: -; J: TRBJ1-3; CDR3: CASSQAGGAFYGNTIYF; DNA: TGTGCCAGCAGCCAAGCAGGGGGCGCGTTTTATGGAAACACCATATATTTT
D: TRBD1; V: TRBV27; size: -; J: TRBJ1-1; CDR3: CASSFILGQGNTEAFF; DNA: TGTGCCAGCAGTTTCATCCTTGGACAGGGGAACACTGAAGCTTTCTTT
D: -; V: TRBV19; size: once; J: TRBJ1-1; CDR3: CASSERGSGDTEAFF; DNA: TGTGCCAGTAGTGAAAGGGGAAGTGGGGACACTGAAGCTTTCTTT
D: -; V: TRBV14; size: once; J: TRBJ1-3; CDR3: CASSQEIGGYSGNTIYF; DNA: TGTGCCAGCAGCCAAGAGATCGGGGGGTATTCTGGAAACACCATATATTTT
D: -; V: TRBV28; size: many; J: TRBJ2-6; CDR3: CASSFLRDSGANVLTF; DNA: TGTGCCAGCAGTTTCCTCAGGGACTCTGGGGCCAACGTCCTGACTTTC
D: -; V: TRBV18; size: -; J: TRBJ1-6; CDR3: CASSPDRYPLHF; DNA: TGTGCCAGCTCACCGGACAGATATCCCCTCCACTTT
D: TRBD1; V: TRBV24-1; size: -; J: TRBJ1-1; CDR3: CATSDLPLGTDNTEAFF; DNA: TGTGCCACCAGTGATTTGCCCCTAGGGACAGACAACACTGAAGCTTTCTTT
D: TRBD2; V: TRBV6-2/TRBV6-3; size: -; J: TRBJ2-5; CDR3: CASSYPRLAGGRGETQYF; DNA: TGTGCCAGCAGTTACCCTCGACTAGCGGGGGGCCGGGGTGAGACCCAGTACTTC